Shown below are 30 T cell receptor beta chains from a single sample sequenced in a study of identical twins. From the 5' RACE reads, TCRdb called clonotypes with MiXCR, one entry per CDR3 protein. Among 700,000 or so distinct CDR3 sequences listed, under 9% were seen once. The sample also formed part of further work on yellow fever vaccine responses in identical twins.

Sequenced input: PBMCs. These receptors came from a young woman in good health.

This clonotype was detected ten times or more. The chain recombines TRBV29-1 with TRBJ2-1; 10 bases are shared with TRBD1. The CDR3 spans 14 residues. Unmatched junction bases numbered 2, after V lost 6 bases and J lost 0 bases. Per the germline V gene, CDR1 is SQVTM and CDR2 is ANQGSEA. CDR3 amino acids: CSVRDRGSYNEQFF. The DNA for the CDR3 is TGCAGCGTCCGGGACAGGGGCTCCTACAATGAGCAGTTCTTC.

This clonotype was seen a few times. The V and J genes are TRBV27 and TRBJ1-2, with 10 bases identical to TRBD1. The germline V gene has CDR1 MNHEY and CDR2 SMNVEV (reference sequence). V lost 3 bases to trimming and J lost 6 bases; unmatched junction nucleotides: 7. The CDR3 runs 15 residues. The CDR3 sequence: CASSLTTGGGDGYTF. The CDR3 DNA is TGTGCCAGCAGTTTGACGACAGGGGGCGGTGATGGCTACACCTTC.

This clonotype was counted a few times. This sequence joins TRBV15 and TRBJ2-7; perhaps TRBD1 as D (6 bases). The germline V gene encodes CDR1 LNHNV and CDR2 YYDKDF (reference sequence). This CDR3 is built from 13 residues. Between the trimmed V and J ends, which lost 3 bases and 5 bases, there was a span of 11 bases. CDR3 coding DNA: TGTGCCACCAGCAGGTGGACAGAGAACGAGCAGTACTTC. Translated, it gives CATSRWTENEQYF.

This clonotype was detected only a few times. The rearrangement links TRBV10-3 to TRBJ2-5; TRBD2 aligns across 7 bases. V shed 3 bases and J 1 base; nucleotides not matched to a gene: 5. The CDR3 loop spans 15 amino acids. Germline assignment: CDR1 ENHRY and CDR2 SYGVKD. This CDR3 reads CAISDPPSGQETQYF. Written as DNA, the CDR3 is TGTGCCATCAGTGATCCGCCTAGCGGCCAAGAGACCCAGTACTTC.

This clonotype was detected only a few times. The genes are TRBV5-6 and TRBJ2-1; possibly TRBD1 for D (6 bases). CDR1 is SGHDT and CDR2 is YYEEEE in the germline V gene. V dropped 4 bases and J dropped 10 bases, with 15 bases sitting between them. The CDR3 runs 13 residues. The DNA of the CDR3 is TGTGCCAGCAGCCCCCAGGGGTGGGACGAGCAGTTCTTC. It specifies CASSPQGWDEQFF.

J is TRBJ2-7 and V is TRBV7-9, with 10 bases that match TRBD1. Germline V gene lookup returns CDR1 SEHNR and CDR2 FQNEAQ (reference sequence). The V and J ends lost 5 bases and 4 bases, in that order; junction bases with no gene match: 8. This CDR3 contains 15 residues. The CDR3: CASSPLGTGVYEQYF. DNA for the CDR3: TGTGCCAGCAGCCCCTTGGGGACAGGGGTATACGAGCAGTACTTC. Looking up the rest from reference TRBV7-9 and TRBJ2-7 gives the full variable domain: DTGVSQNPRHKITKRGQNVTFRCDPISEHNRLYWYRQTLGQGPEFLTYFQNEAQLEKSRLLSDRFSAERPKGSFSTLEIQRTEQGDSAMYLCASSPLGTGVYEQYFGPGTRLTVT.

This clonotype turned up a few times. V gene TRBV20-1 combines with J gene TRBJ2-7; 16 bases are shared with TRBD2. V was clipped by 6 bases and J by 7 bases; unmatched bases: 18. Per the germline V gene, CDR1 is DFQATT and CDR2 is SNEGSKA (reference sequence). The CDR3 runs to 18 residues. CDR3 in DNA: TGCAGTGCCGAACAGAAGGTGTGGGGACTAGCGGGAGGGAAGGAGCAGTACTTC. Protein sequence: CSAEQKVWGLAGGKEQYF.

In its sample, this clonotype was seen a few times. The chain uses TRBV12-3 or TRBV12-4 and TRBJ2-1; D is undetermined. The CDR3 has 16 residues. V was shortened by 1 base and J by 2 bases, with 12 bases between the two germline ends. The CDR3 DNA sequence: TGTGCCAGCAGTTTAGAAGCGATACCCACCTACAATGAGCAGTTCTTC. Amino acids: CASSLEAIPTYNEQFF.

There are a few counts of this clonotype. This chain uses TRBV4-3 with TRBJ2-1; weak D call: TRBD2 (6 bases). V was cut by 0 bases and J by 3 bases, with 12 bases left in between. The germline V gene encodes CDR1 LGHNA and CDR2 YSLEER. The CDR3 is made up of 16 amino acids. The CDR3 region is CASSQESLAGYNEQFF. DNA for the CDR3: TGCGCCAGCAGCCAAGAGTCACTAGCTGGCTACAATGAGCAGTTCTTC.

The CDR3 coding sequence is TGTGCCAGCAGCCAAGAAACTGGGAAAAACATTCAGTACTTC. Its protein is CASSQETGKNIQYF. V is TRBV3-1 and J is TRBJ2-4; D is ambiguous. V was pared by 0 bases and J by 4 bases, with 7 bases between. From germline, CDR1 is LGHDT and CDR2 YNNKEL (reference sequence). The CDR3 is 14 residues long.

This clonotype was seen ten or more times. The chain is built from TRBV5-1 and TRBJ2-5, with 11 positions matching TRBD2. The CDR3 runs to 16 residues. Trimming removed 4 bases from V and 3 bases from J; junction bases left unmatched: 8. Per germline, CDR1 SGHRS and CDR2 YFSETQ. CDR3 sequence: CASSISSGRWEETQYF. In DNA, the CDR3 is TGCGCCAGCAGCATCTCTAGCGGGAGGTGGGAAGAGACCCAGTACTTC.

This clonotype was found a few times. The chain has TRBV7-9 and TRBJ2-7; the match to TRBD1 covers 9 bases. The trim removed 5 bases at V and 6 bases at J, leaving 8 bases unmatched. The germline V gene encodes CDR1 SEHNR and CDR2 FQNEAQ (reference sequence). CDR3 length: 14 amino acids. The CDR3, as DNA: TGTGCCAGCAGCCCAGGACAGGGGTTCTCCGAGCAGTACTTC. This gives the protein CASSPGQGFSEQYF.

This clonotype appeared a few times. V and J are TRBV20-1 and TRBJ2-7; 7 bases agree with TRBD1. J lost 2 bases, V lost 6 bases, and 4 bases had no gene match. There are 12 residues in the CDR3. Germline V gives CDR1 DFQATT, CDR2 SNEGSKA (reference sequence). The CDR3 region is CSAWTGTYEQYF. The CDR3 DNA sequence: TGCAGTGCCTGGACAGGAACCTACGAGCAGTACTTC.

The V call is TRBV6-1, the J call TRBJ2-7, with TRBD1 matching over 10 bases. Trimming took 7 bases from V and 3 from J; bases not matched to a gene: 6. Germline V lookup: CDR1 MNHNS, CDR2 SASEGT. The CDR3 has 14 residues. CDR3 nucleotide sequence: TGTGCCAGCACCCGTGACAGGGGGCTCTACGAGCAGTACTTC. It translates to CASTRDRGLYEQYF.

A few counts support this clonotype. This CDR3 is CASSYSIPFQSTEAFF. The CDR3 DNA follows: TGTGCCAGCAGTTACTCGATTCCGTTCCAGAGCACTGAAGCTTTCTTT. The V gene is TRBV6-5, the J gene TRBJ1-1, with D hard to call. The CDR3 spans 16 residues. V was trimmed by 0 bases and J by 4 bases, leaving 15 bases between them. CDR1 and CDR2 from the germline V gene are MNHEY and SVGAGI.

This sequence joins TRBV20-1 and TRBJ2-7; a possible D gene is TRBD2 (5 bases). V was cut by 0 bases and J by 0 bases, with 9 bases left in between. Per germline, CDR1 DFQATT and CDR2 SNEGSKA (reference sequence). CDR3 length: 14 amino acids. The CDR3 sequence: CSARDPRGSYEQYF. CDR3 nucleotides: TGCAGTGCTAGAGATCCCCGGGGCTCCTACGAGCAGTACTTC.

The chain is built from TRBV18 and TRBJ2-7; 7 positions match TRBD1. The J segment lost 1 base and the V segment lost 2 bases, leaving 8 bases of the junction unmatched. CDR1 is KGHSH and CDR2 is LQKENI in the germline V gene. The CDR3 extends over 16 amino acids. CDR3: CASSPKIGTVSYEQYF. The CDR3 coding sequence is TGTGCCAGCTCACCAAAGATCGGGACAGTTTCCTACGAGCAGTACTTC.

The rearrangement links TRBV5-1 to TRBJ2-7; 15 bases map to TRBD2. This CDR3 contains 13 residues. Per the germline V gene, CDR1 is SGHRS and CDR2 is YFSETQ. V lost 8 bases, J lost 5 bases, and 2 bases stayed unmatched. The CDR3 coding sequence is TGCGCCAGTGGACTAGCGGGAGGGAACGAGCAGTACTTC. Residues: CASGLAGGNEQYF.

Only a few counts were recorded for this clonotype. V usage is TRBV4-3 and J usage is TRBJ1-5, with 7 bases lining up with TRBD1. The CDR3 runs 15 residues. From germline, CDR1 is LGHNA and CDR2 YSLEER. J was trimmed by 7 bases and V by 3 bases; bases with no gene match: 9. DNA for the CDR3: TGCGCCAGCAGCCAGGGAACAGGGGACAGACAGCCCCAGCATTTT. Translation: CASSQGTGDRQPQHF.

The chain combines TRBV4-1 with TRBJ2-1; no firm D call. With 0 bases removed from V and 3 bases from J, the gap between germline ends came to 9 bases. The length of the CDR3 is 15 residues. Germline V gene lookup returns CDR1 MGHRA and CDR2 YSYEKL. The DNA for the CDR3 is TGCGCCAGCAGCCAAGATTTAAGGTACTACAATGAGCAGTTCTTC. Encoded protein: CASSQDLRYYNEQFF.

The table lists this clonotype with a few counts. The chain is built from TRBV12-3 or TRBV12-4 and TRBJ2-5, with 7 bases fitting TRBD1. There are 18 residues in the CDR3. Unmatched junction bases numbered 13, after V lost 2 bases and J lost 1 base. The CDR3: CASSLRQGVAGVQETQYF. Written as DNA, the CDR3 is TGTGCCAGCAGTTTACGGCAGGGGGTAGCTGGTGTCCAAGAGACCCAGTACTTC.

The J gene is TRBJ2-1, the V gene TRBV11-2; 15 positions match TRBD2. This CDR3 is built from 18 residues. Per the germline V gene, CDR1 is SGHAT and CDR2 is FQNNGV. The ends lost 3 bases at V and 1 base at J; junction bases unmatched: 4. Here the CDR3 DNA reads TGTGCCAGCAGCTTCAGGACTAGCGGGAGGGCGTCCTACAATGAGCAGTTCTTC. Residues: CASSFRTSGRASYNEQFF.

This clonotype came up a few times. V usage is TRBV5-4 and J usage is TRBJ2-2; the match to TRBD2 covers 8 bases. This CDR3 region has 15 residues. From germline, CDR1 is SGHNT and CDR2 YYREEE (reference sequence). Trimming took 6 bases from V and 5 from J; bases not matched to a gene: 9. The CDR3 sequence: CASTGQAGDTGELFF. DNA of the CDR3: TGTGCCAGCACTGGACAAGCGGGAGATACCGGGGAGCTGTTTTTT.

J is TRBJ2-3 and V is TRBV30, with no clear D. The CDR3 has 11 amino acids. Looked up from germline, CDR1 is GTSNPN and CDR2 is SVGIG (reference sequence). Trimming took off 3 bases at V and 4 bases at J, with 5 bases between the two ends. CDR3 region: CAWSYADTQYF. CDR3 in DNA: TGTGCCTGGAGCTACGCAGATACGCAGTATTTT.

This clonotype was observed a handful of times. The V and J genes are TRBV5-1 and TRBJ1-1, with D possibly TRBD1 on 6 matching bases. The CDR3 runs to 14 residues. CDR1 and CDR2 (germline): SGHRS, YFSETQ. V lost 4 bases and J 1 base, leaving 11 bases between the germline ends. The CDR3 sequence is CASSPGQSNTEAFF. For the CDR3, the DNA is TGCGCCAGCAGCCCCGGACAGTCGAACACTGAAGCTTTCTTT.

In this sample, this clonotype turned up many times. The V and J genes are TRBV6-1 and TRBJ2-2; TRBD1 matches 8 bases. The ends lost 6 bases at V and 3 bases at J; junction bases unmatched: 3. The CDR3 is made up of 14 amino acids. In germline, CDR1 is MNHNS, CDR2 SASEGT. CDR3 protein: CASRMTGDTGELFF. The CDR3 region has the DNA TGTGCCAGCAGGATGACAGGGGACACCGGGGAGCTGTTTTTT.

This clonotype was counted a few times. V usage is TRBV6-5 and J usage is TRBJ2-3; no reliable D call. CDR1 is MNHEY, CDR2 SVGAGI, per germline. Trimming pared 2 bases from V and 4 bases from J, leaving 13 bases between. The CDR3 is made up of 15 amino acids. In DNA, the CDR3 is TGTGCCAGCAGTTACGGTTTGACCGGCGCAGATACGCAGTATTTT. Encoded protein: CASSYGLTGADTQYF.

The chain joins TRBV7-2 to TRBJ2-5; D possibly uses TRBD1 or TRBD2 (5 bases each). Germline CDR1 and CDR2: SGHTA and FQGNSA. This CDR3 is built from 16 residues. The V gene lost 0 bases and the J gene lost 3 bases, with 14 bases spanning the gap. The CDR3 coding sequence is TGTGCCAGCAGCTTAGCGAGGGGCGCTGAAAAAGAGACCCAGTACTTC. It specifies CASSLARGAEKETQYF.

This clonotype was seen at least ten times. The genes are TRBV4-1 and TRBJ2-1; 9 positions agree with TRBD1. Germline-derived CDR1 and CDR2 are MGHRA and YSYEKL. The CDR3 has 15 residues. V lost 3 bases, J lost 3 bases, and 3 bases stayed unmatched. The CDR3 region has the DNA TGCGCCAGCAGCCAGGCGGGACAGGGCTACAATGAGCAGTTCTTC. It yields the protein CASSQAGQGYNEQFF.

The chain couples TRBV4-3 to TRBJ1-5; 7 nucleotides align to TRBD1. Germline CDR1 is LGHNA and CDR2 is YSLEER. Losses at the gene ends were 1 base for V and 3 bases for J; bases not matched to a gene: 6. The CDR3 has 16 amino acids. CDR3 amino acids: CASSQARTGFNQPQHF. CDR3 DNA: TGCGCCAGCAGCCAAGCCAGGACAGGCTTCAATCAGCCCCAGCATTTT.